Listed here are 32 T cell receptor beta chains from one sample, sequenced in a study of shared clonotypes between healthy human individuals. Produced via immunoSEQ multiplex PCR; TCRdb's table is partial and in-frame only. The table shows 600,000 to 750,000 clones, with 55% to 75% occurring only once. The sequenced material came from memory CD4+ T cells sorted from blood. Regarding subset: CD45RA-negative fraction. Receptor source: a woman in her 30s in good health.

This clone occurred a few times. The chain combines TRBV30 with TRBJ1-2; D is ambiguous. V was clipped by 2 bases and J by 6 bases, with 16 bases between them. The CDR3 is 14 residues long. Germline V gene sequence: CDR1 GTSNPN, CDR2 SVGIG (reference sequence). The CDR3 here is CAWSPDGLSDGYTF. The CDR3 DNA follows: TGTGCCTGGAGTCCGGACGGCCTTAGCGATGGCTACACCTTC.

The chain carries TRBV5-5 and TRBJ1-1; D ambiguous. The V end lost 0 bases, the J end lost 8 bases, and 14 bases lay between the germline ends. Per the germline V gene, CDR1 is SGHKS and CDR2 is YYEKEE (reference sequence). The CDR3 is 14 residues long. CDR3 region: CASSLAESIWEAFF. CDR3 DNA sequence: TGTGCCAGCAGCTTGGCGGAGTCTATTTGGGAAGCTTTCTTT.

This clone turned up a few times. The chain combines TRBV6-1 with TRBJ1-5, with no clear D. Germline V gives CDR1 MNHNS, CDR2 SASEGT. This CDR3 is built from 15 residues. The ends were cut back, 6 bases at V and 1 base at J, with 13 bases in the middle. The CDR3: CASSPSLGSNQPQHF. The DNA of the CDR3 is TGTGCCAGCAGCCCCTCCTTAGGGAGCAATCAGCCCCAGCATTTT.

This clone was counted only a few times. This chain joins TRBV28 and TRBJ2-1; TRBD1 aligns across 8 bases. The CDR3 is made up of 14 amino acids. Germline values: CDR1 MDHEN, CDR2 SYDVKM. V shed 9 bases and J 0 bases; nucleotides not matched to a gene: 4. The CDR3: CASRDRSSYNEQFF. DNA for the CDR3: TGTGCCAGTCGGGACAGGAGCTCCTACAATGAGCAGTTCTTC.

V gene TRBV5-1 combines with J gene TRBJ2-2, with 7 bases that match TRBD1. This CDR3 has 15 residues. J gave up 4 bases and V 4 bases, and 7 bases lay outside the gene matches. Germline CDR1 reads SGHRS; CDR2 reads YFSETQ. CDR3 DNA sequence: TGCGCCAGCAGCACCGGGACAGAGGGCACCGGGGAGCTGTTTTTT. Its protein is CASSTGTEGTGELFF. The variable domain in full, with the rest retrieved from reference TRBV5-1 and TRBJ2-2, is KAGVTQTPRYLIKTRGQQVTLSCSPISGHRSVSWYQQTPGQGLQFLFEYFSETQRNKGNFPGRFSGRQFSNSRSEMNVSTLELGDSALYLCASSTGTEGTGELFFGEGSRLTVL.

The chain couples TRBV7-3 to TRBJ2-7; possibly TRBD1 for D (5 bases). CDR3 size: 15 residues. Germline V CDR1 and CDR2: SGHTA, FQGTGA. Trimming pared 5 bases from V and 2 bases from J, leaving 16 bases between. The CDR3 DNA sequence: TGTGCCAGCAGCCACGGTAGTCTAGGGGCCTACGAGCAGTACTTC. Its protein is CASSHGSLGAYEQYF.

This clone was detected once. The J gene is TRBJ2-5, the V gene TRBV7-8; a possible D gene is TRBD1 (6 bases). Per the germline V gene, CDR1 is SGHVS and CDR2 is FQNEAQ. Trimming stripped 2 bases from V and 3 bases from J, with 10 bases between. There are 14 residues in the CDR3. CDR3 nucleotide sequence: TGTGCCAGCAGCTTACTCCCAGGGGAAGAGACCCAGTACTTC. Translated, it gives CASSLLPGEETQYF. The variable domain in full, completed from reference TRBV7-8 and TRBJ2-5, reads GAGVSQSPRYKVAKRGQDVALRCDPISGHVSLFWYQQALGQGPEFLTYFQNEAQLDKSGLPSDRFFAERPEGSVSTLKIQRTQQEDSAVYLCASSLLPGEETQYFGPGTRLLVL.

This clone occurred a few times. A much larger clone lies one base from this, so it may be a read error. Other DNA sequences of this sample code for an identical CDR3. The chain links TRBV2 to TRBJ2-5, with D hard to call. Germline values: CDR1 SNHLY, CDR2 FYNNEI. Between the trimmed V and J ends, which lost 2 bases and 4 bases, there was a span of 5 bases. CDR3 length: 12 residues. CDR3 bases: TGTGCCAGCAGTGAACGGCGAGAGACCCAGTACTTC. The encoded protein is CASSERRETQYF.

The chain is built from TRBV29-1 and TRBJ2-1, with TRBD2 as a possible D gene (5 bases). With 8 bases removed from V and 1 base from J, the gap between germline ends came to 15 bases. Looked up from germline, CDR1 is SQVTM and CDR2 is ANQGSEA. The CDR3 consists of 14 residues. The CDR3 loop reads CSLARRLSYNEQFF. The DNA for the CDR3 is TGCAGCTTAGCGAGGAGACTGTCCTACAATGAGCAGTTCTTC.

This chain joins TRBV19 and TRBJ1-1, with D maybe TRBD1 (6 bases). The CDR3 runs 14 residues. Germline loops: CDR1 LNHDA, CDR2 SQIVND (reference sequence). The V end lost 4 bases, the J end lost 3 bases, and 12 bases lay between the germline ends. This CDR3 is CASSSRDTHTEAFF. The CDR3 DNA sequence: TGTGCCAGTAGTAGCCGGGACACCCACACTGAAGCTTTCTTT.

This chain joins TRBV28 and TRBJ1-5; 7 bases are a match to TRBD1. The junction had 7 bases not matched to a gene; V was cut back by 4 bases and J by 7 bases. Germline-derived CDR1 and CDR2 are MDHEN and SYDVKM. CDR3 length: 14 amino acids. The CDR3 DNA reads as TGTGCCAGCAGTTCCGGGACAGTCAGCCAGCCCCAGCATTTT. Residues: CASSSGTVSQPQHF.

This CDR3 is CASSLPKRGVYEQYF. In nucleotides, the CDR3 is TGTGCCAGCAGCTTGCCCAAGCGGGGGGTCTACGAGCAGTACTTC. The chain has TRBV7-6 and TRBJ2-7, with TRBD2 matching 9 bases. CDR1 and CDR2 (germline): SGHVS, FNYEAQ. V lost 3 bases and J lost 3; bases outside the gene matches: 6. The CDR3 loop spans 15 amino acids.

This clone appeared a single time. V and J are TRBV4-1 and TRBJ1-5; D call uncertain. Germline V gives CDR1 MGHRA, CDR2 YSYEKL. With 3 bases removed from V and 3 bases from J, the gap between germline ends came to 15 bases. The CDR3 consists of 16 residues. Written as DNA, the CDR3 is TGCGCCAGCAGCCATAGTTTGTTTTTAAACAATCAGCCCCAGCATTTT. Encoded protein: CASSHSLFLNNQPQHF.

This clone appeared a few times. This chain joins TRBV7-7 and TRBJ2-5; 8 positions agree with TRBD2. The CDR3 runs to 14 residues. Losses at the gene ends were 5 bases for V and 3 bases for J; bases not matched to a gene: 5. Germline lookup yields CDR1 SSHAT and CDR2 FNYEAQ (reference sequence). The CDR3 here is CASSPSGLKETQYF. The CDR3 DNA reads TGTGCCAGCAGCCCTAGCGGGCTTAAAGAGACCCAGTACTTC. The whole variable domain, remainder taken from reference TRBV7-7 and TRBJ2-5, is GAGVSQSPRYKVTKRGQDVTLRCDPISSHATLYWYQQALGQGPEFLTYFNYEAQPDKSGLPSDRFSAERPEGSISTLTIQRTEQRDSAMYRCASSPSGLKETQYFGPGTRLLVL.

J is TRBJ2-2 and V is TRBV28; 8 bases map to TRBD2. The CDR3 covers 15 residues. Germline CDR1 is MDHEN and CDR2 is SYDVKM. The ends lost 6 bases at V and 4 bases at J; junction bases unmatched: 7. Written as DNA, the CDR3 is TGTGCCAGCAGAGATACTAGCGGATCCACCGGGGAGCTGTTTTTT. This encodes CASRDTSGSTGELFF.

The chain uses TRBV27 and TRBJ2-1, with 9 nucleotides matching TRBD2. Trimming took 2 bases from V and 8 from J; bases not matched to a gene: 10. In germline, CDR1 is MNHEY, CDR2 SMNVEV (reference sequence). This CDR3 has 16 amino acids. The CDR3 DNA follows: TGTGCCAGCAGTTTAATCGGCGTAGCGGGAGCATATGAGCAGTTCTTC. Its protein is CASSLIGVAGAYEQFF.

This chain links TRBV15 with TRBJ1-1; the match to TRBD1 covers 11 bases. Germline trimming cut 1 base from V and 5 bases from J; bases unmatched to any gene: 3. Germline CDR1 and CDR2: LNHNV and YYDKDF (reference sequence). The CDR3 sequence is 15 residues long. The CDR3: CATSRARDRGTEAFF. The CDR3 DNA reads TGTGCCACCAGCAGAGCTCGGGACAGGGGGACTGAAGCTTTCTTT.

The chain employs TRBV25-1 and TRBJ1-2; D unresolved. V was shortened by 5 bases and J by 7 bases, with 8 bases between the two germline ends. This CDR3 region has 11 residues. Germline lookup yields CDR1 MGHDK and CDR2 SYGVNS. The CDR3 reads CASSPGSGYTF. The CDR3 DNA reads as TGTGCCAGCAGTCCGGGAAGTGGCTACACCTTC.

The count of this clone is one. The chain joins TRBV28 to TRBJ2-1, with D possibly TRBD1 on 5 matching bases. This CDR3 comprises 14 residues. Germline CDR1 MDHEN, CDR2 SYDVKM. V lost 8 bases to trimming and J lost 6 bases, with 17 bases between them. CDR3 coding DNA: TGTGCCAGCGGTGCGACAGTTCCCCGCAATGAGCAGTTCTTC. Translating it yields CASGATVPRNEQFF.

The CDR3 loop reads CASSTTGGYVNGYTF. The CDR3 DNA reads TGTGCCAGCAGTACCACAGGGGGCTACGTCAATGGCTACACCTTC. J is TRBJ1-2 and V is TRBV27; 9 nucleotides match TRBD1. V trimming: 5 bases; J trimming: 6 bases; junction bases outside the gene matches: 10. Germline loops: CDR1 MNHEY, CDR2 SMNVEV (reference sequence). This CDR3 is built from 15 residues.

CDR3 in DNA: TGTGCCAGCGACTTTTCGGGGGCCGAATTCAGCAATCAGCCCCAGCATTTT. Translated, it gives CASDFSGAEFSNQPQHF. The chain has TRBV2 and TRBJ1-5; tentative D call: TRBD1 (6 bases). CDR1 SNHLY and CDR2 FYNNEI come from the germline V gene. CDR3 length equals 17 residues. V was trimmed by 8 bases and J by 1 base, leaving 21 bases between them.

This clone was picked up one time. The rearrangement links TRBV5-4 to TRBJ1-1; TRBD1 matches 12 bases. The CDR3 contains 19 residues. Germline V gene sequence: CDR1 SGHNT, CDR2 YYREEE (reference sequence). Unmatched junction bases numbered 17, after V lost 5 bases and J lost 3 bases. The CDR3 loop reads CASRGDRDRGRVGDTEAFF. The CDR3 DNA reads as TGTGCCAGCAGAGGCGACCGGGACAGGGGGCGCGTGGGGGACACTGAAGCTTTCTTT.

Notes on this clone: A junction end diverges from the germline sequence, so it may reflect a read error. CDR3 in amino acids: CASSLEPGQGLYEQYF. The CDR3 DNA reads as TGTGCCAGCAGCCTAGAGCCGGGACAGGGACTATACGAGCAGTACTTC. The chain joins TRBV11-2 to TRBJ2-7; 9 bases are a match to TRBD1. This CDR3 contains 16 residues. CDR1 SGHAT and CDR2 FQNNGV come from the germline V gene.

This clone was seen just once. Other nucleotide sequences in the sample specify the same CDR3. This chain's CDR3 is CATSRDSQETQYF. In nucleotides, the CDR3 is TGTGCCACCAGCAGAGATAGCCAAGAGACCCAGTACTTC. V usage is TRBV15 and J usage is TRBJ2-5; D remains ambiguous. V lost 0 bases to trimming and J lost 1 base, with 3 bases between them. Germline CDR1 reads LNHNV; CDR2 reads YYDKDF (reference sequence). The CDR3 consists of 13 residues.

This clone was detected many times. The rearrangement joins TRBV6-1 to TRBJ2-7; no clear D gene. In germline, CDR1 is MNHNS, CDR2 SASEGT. V lost 1 base to trimming and J lost 0 bases, with 4 bases between them. CDR3 length: 13 amino acids. The CDR3 sequence: CASSEGPSYEQYF. As DNA, the CDR3 is TGTGCCAGCAGTGAAGGCCCCTCCTACGAGCAGTACTTC.

This clone has just one count. The chain has TRBV5-4 and TRBJ2-5; no firm D call. The germline CDR1 and CDR2 sequences are SGHNT and YYREEE (reference sequence). The CDR3 loop spans 13 amino acids. Trimming shortened V by 2 bases and J by 4 bases, and 9 bases separated the two germline ends. CDR3 sequence: CASSLGARETQYF. The CDR3 DNA sequence: TGTGCCAGCAGCTTAGGCGCCCGAGAGACCCAGTACTTC. The variable domain in full, completed from reference TRBV5-4 and TRBJ2-5, reads ETGVTQSPTHLIKTRGQQVTLRCSSQSGHNTVSWYQQALGQGPQFIFQYYREEENGRGNFPPRFSGLQFPNYSSELNVNALELDDSALYLCASSLGARETQYFGPGTRLLVL.

Notes on this clone: Other DNA sequences in this sample translate to the same CDR3. This rearrangement joins TRBV19 to TRBJ2-3; TRBD2 is a possible D gene (5 bases). The CDR3 is made up of 14 amino acids. Germline CDR1 LNHDA, CDR2 SQIVND (reference sequence). V gave up 3 bases and J gave up 2 bases, with 9 bases separating them. In DNA, the CDR3 is TGTGCCAGTAGTATCGCAGCGGTCACAGATACGCAGTATTTT. Residues: CASSIAAVTDTQYF.

This clone was seen once. The J gene is TRBJ2-1, the V gene TRBV2, with D possibly TRBD2 on 5 matching bases. V was trimmed by 10 bases and J by 3 bases, leaving 16 bases between them. The CDR3 covers 14 residues. Germline CDR1 and CDR2: SNHLY and FYNNEI. The CDR3 DNA sequence: TGTGCCACCGCTTTGAGGGATGGCTACAATGAGCAGTTCTTC. The encoded protein is CATALRDGYNEQFF.

V is TRBV28 and J is TRBJ1-2; D uncertain. V was pared by 7 bases and J by 8 bases, with 20 bases between. Germline V gene data show CDR1 as MDHEN and CDR2 as SYDVKM. The CDR3 has 14 amino acids. CDR3 coding DNA: TGTGCCAGCACCTCCCTCCAGGAGGGCAACGGCTACACCTTC. This codes for CASTSLQEGNGYTF.

This clone was counted a few times. This sample includes further DNA sequences coding for the same CDR3. This chain connects TRBV2 to TRBJ2-5, with 11 bases that match TRBD2. The junction had 4 bases not matched to a gene; V was cut back by 6 bases and J by 4 bases. CDR1 and CDR2 (germline): SNHLY, FYNNEI. The CDR3 covers 14 residues. Here the CDR3 DNA reads TGTGCCAGCAGGGTAGCGGGAGGGGGAGAGACCCAGTACTTC. It codes for CASRVAGGGETQYF. Using reference TRBV2 and TRBJ2-5 for the parts outside the CDR3, the full variable domain is EPEVTQTPSHQVTQMGQEVILRCVPISNHLYFYWYRQILGQKVEFLVSFYNNEISEKSEIFDDQFSVERPDGSNFTLKIRSTKLEDSAMYFCASRVAGGGETQYFGPGTRLLVL.

The V gene is TRBV7-8, the J gene TRBJ2-6; tentatively, D is TRBD2 (5 bases). There are 15 residues in the CDR3. Trimming stripped 2 bases from V and 4 bases from J, with 9 bases between. Germline V lookup: CDR1 SGHVS, CDR2 FQNEAQ. The CDR3 DNA is TGTGCCAGCAGCTTAAGGGAGTCAGGGGCCAACGTCCTGACTTTC. This translates into CASSLRESGANVLTF.

The chain carries TRBV25-1 and TRBJ2-5; D ambiguous. CDR3 length equals 11 residues. V shed 5 bases and J shed 5 bases, with 6 bases lying between them. The V gene's germline CDR1 is MGHDK and CDR2 SYGVNS. The CDR3 DNA is TGTGCCAGCAGTATCAGGGAGACCCAGTACTTC. As protein: CASSIRETQYF.